The rows below give T cell receptor beta chains drawn from one sample of a study of circulating and synovial CD4+ cells in juvenile arthritis. Some clones are missing from TCRdb's copy, which holds only in-frame ones; the method was immunoSEQ multiplex PCR. The sample consists of 30,000 to 40,000 clones, roughly 96% of them appearing once. The specimen was CD4+ T cells from blood. These receptors came from a human donor with juvenile idiopathic arthritis. Each CDR3 is given with its conserved first and last residue. The D gene is left open where the match is weak. Clone size is not always given. Where it is, it says once, few, many or a class for expanded clones.

- TRBJ2-5 - TRBV9 TGTGCCAGCAGCCCCAACGGGGGGCTTGTAGAGACCCAGTACTTC CASSPNGGLVETQYF
- TRBJ1-1 - TRBV9 TGTGCCAGCAGCGTAGCGCCAGGGGTCGCGGGTAGCACTGAAGCTTTCTTT CASSVAPGVAGSTEAFF
- TRBJ1-5 TRBD1 TRBV7-8 TGTGCCAGCAGCTTAACACAGGGGGCAAATCAGCCCCAGCATTTT CASSLTQGANQPQHF
- TRBJ2-7 - TRBV9 TGTGCCAGCAGCGTTAACCCTGACAGGGAGCAGTACTTC CASSVNPDREQYF
- TRBJ1-2 TRBD1 TRBV6-1 TGTGCCAGCAGTGATCGACAGGGGGGTGGCTACACCTTC CASSDRQGGGYTF
- TRBJ1-1 - TRBV30 TGTGCCGGGAGCCGTGTGGACTTGAACACTGAAGCTTTCTTT CAGSRVDLNTEAFF
- TRBJ2-7 - TRBV4-3 TGCGCCAGCAGCCAAGATCCTAGGAGCTCCTACGAGCAGTACTTC CASSQDPRSSYEQYF
once TRBJ2-6 - TRBV25-1 TGTGCCAGCAGTGAAGGCCTGGCTTTCTCTGGGGCCAACGTCCTGACTTTC CASSEGLAFSGANVLTF
- TRBJ1-5 - TRBV11-2 TGTGCCAGCAGCTTTAGCCATAGCAATCAGCCCCAGCATTTT CASSFSHSNQPQHF
- TRBJ2-3 - TRBV10-1 TGCGCCAGCAGCCCCGGACAGATCACATATACGCAGTATTTT CASSPGQITYTQYF
- TRBJ1-2 - TRBV6-4 TGTGCCAGCAGTGAAGGGGTTAACTATGGCTACACCTTC CASSEGVNYGYTF
once TRBJ2-1 TRBD1 TRBV7-2 TGTGCCAGCAGCACCGGACAGGTTCGCTACAATGAGCAGTTCTTC CASSTGQVRYNEQFF
- TRBJ1-2 - TRBV7-9 TGTGCCAGCAGCTTAGGAACAGTTTATAACTATGGCTACACCTTC CASSLGTVYNYGYTF
- TRBJ2-3 - TRBV30 TGTGCCTGGATAACGGGGGGCACTAGCACAGATACGCAGTATTTT CAWITGGTSTDTQYF
- TRBJ2-2 TRBD1 TRBV2 TGTGCCAGCAGTGAAAGGGGGCACACCGGGGAGCTGTTTTTT CASSERGHTGELFF
- TRBJ2-7 TRBD1 TRBV7-2 TGTGCCAGCAGCCCGAGGGCAGGGGGCCACGAGCAGTACTTC CASSPRAGGHEQYF
- TRBJ2-3 TRBD2 TRBV6-1 TGTGCCAGCAGTGAAGTCCCTAGCGGGGGGGCAAGCGATACGCAGTATTTT CASSEVPSGGASDTQYF
- TRBJ2-1 TRBD2 TRBV30 TGTGCCTGGAGTCCCTCGCTCCGGACTAGCGGCTATCCTAACTACAATGAGCAGTTCTTC CAWSPSLRTSGYPNYNEQFF
- TRBJ2-7 TRBD2 TRBV11-2 TGTGCCAGCGGCTTAGATCTAGCGGGGGGGGCTTCGTACTTC CASGLDLAGGASYF
- TRBJ2-7 - TRBV11-2 TGTGCCAGCAGCTCCCTCCGGGAGAAGTCCTACGAGCAGTACTTC CASSSLREKSYEQYF
- TRBJ1-1 - TRBV10-3 TGTGCCATCAGTCTCGACAGGAACACTGAAGCTTTCTTT CAISLDRNTEAFF
- TRBJ2-3 - TRBV27 TGTGCCAGCAGTTTATTCCGGGGGGCCTACACAGATACGCAGTATTTT CASSLFRGAYTDTQYF
- TRBJ2-7 - TRBV28 TGTGCCAGCAGCCGCGGGACGCCGGGGATCGAGCAGTACTTC CASSRGTPGIEQYF
- TRBJ2-3 TRBD1 TRBV27 TGTGCCAGCAGTGGACAGGGGTGGACAGATACGCAGTATTTT CASSGQGWTDTQYF
- TRBJ1-2 - TRBV2 TGTGCCAGCAGTGATGAGGCAGGCTGGGGAGGCTATGGCTACACCTTC CASSDEAGWGGYGYTF
- TRBJ2-7 - TRBV19 TGTGCCAGTAGTATAGGGGGCTCCTTCTACGAGCAGTACTTC CASSIGGSFYEQYF
- TRBJ2-7 TRBD1 TRBV2 TGTGCCAGCAGGGGGGACAGTGTCTCCTACGAGCAGTACTTC CASRGDSVSYEQYF
- TRBJ1-4 - TRBV13 TGTGCCAGCAGCTCCCCCACAGGGGAAAAACTGTTTTTT CASSSPTGEKLFF
- TRBJ2-5 TRBD1 TRBV5-6 TGTGCCAGCAGCTTTACCGGGACAGGGGGCGGGGAGACCCAGTACTTC CASSFTGTGGGETQYF
- TRBJ2-3 TRBD2 TRBV5-1 TGCGCCAGCAGCCCCCTGGCCAGCGGGAGTTCCGCAGATACGCAGTATTTT CASSPLASGSSADTQYF
- TRBJ2-7 TRBD1 TRBV11-2 TGTGCCACCCGGTCGGGGACAGGGTCCTACGAGCAGTACTTC CATRSGTGSYEQYF
once TRBJ2-7 TRBD2 TRBV6-5 TGTGCCAGCAGTTACGGGGGACTAGCGGGGAGACACGAGCAGTACTTC CASSYGGLAGRHEQYF
- TRBJ1-5 - TRBV6-1 TGTGCCAGCAGTGCGACAGGAACCCTCTATAGCAATCAGCCCCAGCATTTT CASSATGTLYSNQPQHF
- TRBJ2-3 TRBD1 TRBV27 TGTGCCAGCACCCCCCCAAGCGGACAGGGCGCTATCACAGATACGCAGTATTTT CASTPPSGQGAITDTQYF
once TRBJ2-1 - TRBV28 TGTGCCAGCAGCCAAGGGGGGGGTTCCTACAATGAGCAGTTCTTC CASSQGGGSYNEQFF
- TRBJ1-5 - TRBV6-6 TGTGCCAGCGCAGGTCTTAGCGGCGGGAGCAATCAGCCCCAGCATTTT CASAGLSGGSNQPQHF
- TRBJ2-7 - TRBV6-5 TGTGCCAGTTCTGCCGGGACTGAGTATGAGCAGTACTTC CASSAGTEYEQYF
- TRBJ1-2 TRBD1 TRBV11-2 TGTGCCAGCAGCCTAAGCGGCCTTACAGGGGTTAACTATGGCTACACCTTC CASSLSGLTGVNYGYTF
once TRBJ2-2 TRBD1 TRBV4-1 TGCGCCAGTAGCCAAGTGGGACAGGCAGGCGGGGAGCTGTTTTTT CASSQVGQAGGELFF
- TRBJ1-3 - TRBV18 TGTGCCAGCACCAACACCATCTCTGGAAACACCATATATTTT CASTNTISGNTIYF
- TRBJ2-1 TRBD2 TRBV29-1 TGCAGCGTTGAAGCTCCGGGACTAAAAAAGCAGTTCTTC CSVEAPGLKKQFF
- TRBJ1-2 - TRBV19 TGTGCCAGTACCGCATCGGGATATTATGGCTACACCTTC CASTASGYYGYTF
- TRBJ2-1 TRBD2 TRBV7-2 TGTGCCAGCAGCTTAGGCGGGAGTAACAATGAGCAGTTCTTC CASSLGGSNNEQFF
- TRBJ1-2 TRBD1 TRBV19 TGTGCCAGTAGTTTTGGAAACCAACAGGGGCGCTCGCCTTATGGCTACACCTTC CASSFGNQQGRSPYGYTF
- TRBJ2-7 TRBD1 TRBV18 TGTGCCAGCTCTCCCGGGACAGGGGGCTTCGAGCAGTACTTC CASSPGTGGFEQYF
- TRBJ2-7 - TRBV2 TGTGCCAGCAGTGAAGCGAGTAACGAGCAGTACTTC CASSEASNEQYF